These 31 T cell receptor beta chains came from one sample sequenced in a study of CD8+ T cells in alopecia areata (dated by TCRdb to the late 2010s). The sample's time point label, in plain terms: roughly 27 days on oral tofacitinib. The treatment or condition tag for this specimen amounts to: oral pan-JAK inhibitor, 5-10 mg twice daily. The library was prepared using the immunoSEQ multiplex PCR assay. RNA was extracted from all samples and reverse transcribed into cDNA, which served as template for TCR sequencing. TCRdb holds this immuneACCESS table with in-frame rearrangements only. Some clones are missing; in checked studies, unresolved V genes explain under half, and the rest has no known cause. Recorded for this sample are some 110,000 clones; 58% of them occurred a single time. The top ten clones comprise about 31% of the sample. Sample: CD8+ T cells sorted from blood, taken at week 4, from a patient treated with tofacitinib. These receptors originate from a human donor with alopecia areata.

V is TRBV7-8 and J is TRBJ2-5; the D gene is possibly TRBD2 (6 bases). V lost 2 bases and J 9 bases, leaving 19 bases between the germline ends. The CDR3 is 15 residues long. Germline V gene lookup returns CDR1 SGHVS and CDR2 FQNEAQ. DNA of the CDR3: TGTGCCAGCAGCTTATGGTCGATGTGGGGAGGAGCCCAGTACTTC. Its protein product is CASSLWSMWGGAQYF.

The chain has TRBV30 and TRBJ2-7; D might be TRBD2 (7 bases). Germline CDR1 GTSNPN, CDR2 SVGIG (reference sequence). Trimming removed 1 base at V and 1 base at J, with 20 bases between. The length of the CDR3 is 17 residues. CDR3 bases: TGTGCCTGGAGTGGATTGTTGGGGGGGCCGACATCCTACGAGCAGTACTTC. Amino acids: CAWSGLLGGPTSYEQYF.

The chain has TRBV29-1 and TRBJ2-1; TRBD1 agrees at 7 bases. The CDR3 covers 13 residues. Per germline, CDR1 SQVTM and CDR2 ANQGSEA. The V gene end was trimmed by 5 bases and the J gene end by 9 bases; junction bases not matched to a gene: 10. CDR3 amino acids: CSVYRDSWGEQFF. The CDR3 DNA is TGCAGCGTTTATAGGGACAGTTGGGGTGAGCAGTTCTTC.

The chain links TRBV5-6 to TRBJ2-7; D is perhaps TRBD2 (5 bases). CDR1 SGHDT and CDR2 YYEEEE come from the germline V gene. The CDR3 has 13 amino acids. The germline V and J ends were trimmed by 3 bases and 3 bases, with 10 bases remaining between them. CDR3 sequence: CASSWGDYYEQYF. The CDR3 region has the DNA TGTGCCAGCAGCTGGGGAGACTACTACGAGCAGTACTTC.

V and J are TRBV29-1 and TRBJ2-1, with 11 bases identical to TRBD2. This CDR3 contains 17 residues. Germline V gene data show CDR1 as SQVTM and CDR2 as ANQGSEA. The junction had 7 bases not matched to a gene; V was cut back by 2 bases and J by 1 base. This chain's CDR3 is CSVEPPGTSGSYNEQFF. CDR3 bases: TGCAGCGTTGAACCACCCGGGACTAGCGGATCCTACAATGAGCAGTTCTTC.

There are a few counts of this clone. The chain carries TRBV29-1 and TRBJ1-2; 10 positions match TRBD1. Germline V gives CDR1 SQVTM, CDR2 ANQGSEA. V gave up 7 bases and J gave up 7 bases; unmatched junction bases: 9. The CDR3 runs to 13 residues. DNA for the CDR3: TGCAGCGGGGGACAGGGGAGCGCTATTGGCTACACCTTC. This translates into CSGGQGSAIGYTF.

This clone occurred a few times. The chain joins TRBV29-1 to TRBJ1-5, with TRBD1 matching over 11 bases. The CDR3 has 14 residues. Losses at the gene ends were 3 bases for V and 6 bases for J; bases not matched to a gene: 4. Germline CDR1 reads SQVTM; CDR2 reads ANQGSEA. The CDR3 nucleotides read TGCAGCGTTGAGGGACAGGGGGAAGGTCAGCCCCAGCATTTT. Translated: CSVEGQGEGQPQHF.

The chain is built from TRBV29-1 and TRBJ1-5; tentatively, D is TRBD1 (5 bases). This CDR3 has 14 amino acids. V was cut by 1 base and J by 5 bases, with 12 bases left in between. Germline V gene lookup returns CDR1 SQVTM and CDR2 ANQGSEA. Here the CDR3 DNA reads TGCAGCGTTGAAGTCGGGACTGCCGATCAGCCCCAGCATTTT. As protein: CSVEVGTADQPQHF.

This clone was observed a handful of times. The V gene is TRBV23-1, the J gene TRBJ2-1, with TRBD2 matching over 13 bases. TRBV23-1 falls under the ORF class, with uncertain function. CDR3 length: 20 amino acids. After removal of 0 bases from V and 0 bases from J, the junction contained 8 bases not matched to a gene. Here the CDR3 DNA reads TGCGCCAGCAGTCAATCCGAGACTAGCGGGGGGACCAACTCCTACAATGAGCAGTTCTTC. This translates into CASSQSETSGGTNSYNEQFF.

Worth noting for this clone: Other DNA sequences in this specimen translate into the identical CDR3. The chain uses TRBV27 and TRBJ2-7; no clear D gene. Germline V lookup: CDR1 MNHEY, CDR2 SMNVEV (reference sequence). The CDR3 loop spans 12 amino acids. V was pared by 5 bases and J by 3 bases, with 8 bases between. This CDR3 is CASSVNSYEQYF. In nucleotides, the CDR3 is TGTGCCAGCAGTGTAAATAGCTACGAGCAGTACTTC.

The chain has TRBV18 and TRBJ2-3; perhaps TRBD2 as D (6 bases). V was cut by 0 bases and J by 0 bases, with 13 bases left in between. CDR1 and CDR2 (germline): KGHSH, LQKENI. CDR3 length: 17 residues. The CDR3 DNA is TGTGCCAGCTCACCACCCACTGGGGAGGCCAGCACAGATACGCAGTATTTT. This gives the protein CASSPPTGEASTDTQYF.

The chain couples TRBV2 to TRBJ2-4; 8 bases are shared with TRBD1. After removal of 6 bases from V and 1 base from J, the junction contained 17 bases not matched to a gene. Germline values: CDR1 SNHLY, CDR2 FYNNEI. The CDR3 totals 19 residues. The CDR3 region is CASREPGGISPGAKNIQYF. The CDR3 nucleotides read TGTGCCAGCAGGGAGCCAGGGGGCATCTCACCCGGGGCCAAAAACATTCAGTACTTC.

The J gene is TRBJ1-3, the V gene TRBV19, with D perhaps matching TRBD1 (5 bases). Germline V gene data show CDR1 as LNHDA and CDR2 as SQIVND (reference sequence). The V end lost 5 bases, the J end lost 1 base, and 12 bases lay between the germline ends. This CDR3 contains 15 residues. CDR3 DNA sequence: TGTGCCAGTAGTGTGGACATACTGTCTGGAAACACCATATATTTT. Translation: CASSVDILSGNTIYF.

The CDR3 DNA follows: TGCGCCAGCAGCCACCCTCCAGACAGTGCCGAGGGCATTCAGTACTTC. As protein: CASSHPPDSAEGIQYF. The V and J genes are TRBV4-1 and TRBJ2-4; D could derive from TRBD1 or TRBD2 (5 bases each). The germline CDR1 and CDR2 sequences are MGHRA and YSYEKL. Trimming stripped 3 bases from V and 9 bases from J, with 21 bases between. The CDR3 loop spans 16 amino acids.

The chain links TRBV7-2 to TRBJ1-1; D may be TRBD1 (6 bases). The germline CDR1 and CDR2 sequences are SGHTA and FQGNSA. V lost 5 bases and J 6 bases, leaving 19 bases between the germline ends. CDR3 size: 15 residues. For the CDR3, the DNA is TGTGCCAGCAGCATTCCCTCCAGGGGAGGAGCTGAAGCTTTCTTT. As protein: CASSIPSRGGAEAFF.

The chain links TRBV7-9 to TRBJ2-2, with 7 bases that match TRBD2. This CDR3 contains 18 residues. The V segment lost 4 bases and the J segment 0 bases; nucleotides outside the gene matches: 11. Germline V gene lookup returns CDR1 SEHNR and CDR2 FQNEAQ (reference sequence). The CDR3 sequence: CASSSPRGVYANTGELFF. In DNA, the CDR3 is TGTGCCAGCAGCTCCCCCCGGGGGGTCTACGCGAACACCGGGGAGCTGTTTTTT.

The chain combines TRBV7-3 with TRBJ2-5, with TRBD2 matching over 9 bases. Per the germline V gene, CDR1 is SGHTA and CDR2 is FQGTGA. Trimming took 7 bases from V and 1 from J; bases not matched to a gene: 13. The CDR3 has 17 residues. The CDR3 DNA reads TGTGCCAGCAACCCGACTCCGGGACTAGCCCCCCAAGAGACCCAGTACTTC. This sequence encodes CASNPTPGLAPQETQYF.

The chain employs TRBV7-9 and TRBJ1-1, with no clear D. The CDR3 spans 14 residues. Per germline, CDR1 SEHNR and CDR2 FQNEAQ (reference sequence). V lost 1 base to trimming and J lost 5 bases, with 11 bases between them. Here the CDR3 DNA reads TGTGCCAGCAGCTTAGGGCAGGTAGATACTGAAGCTTTCTTT. This sequence encodes CASSLGQVDTEAFF.

The J gene is TRBJ2-5, the V gene TRBV2, with 10 bases that match TRBD2. The CDR3 sequence is 14 residues long. The V segment lost 8 bases and the J segment 2 bases; nucleotides outside the gene matches: 5. CDR1 and CDR2 (germline): SNHLY, FYNNEI. CDR3 DNA: TGTGCCAGCCGACCGACTAGCGGGCAAGAGACCCAGTACTTC. This translates into CASRPTSGQETQYF.

The chain employs TRBV28 and TRBJ2-5; TRBD1 matches 9 bases. Unmatched junction bases numbered 3, after V lost 3 bases and J lost 4 bases. The CDR3 has 14 residues. Germline lookup yields CDR1 MDHEN and CDR2 SYDVKM. This chain's CDR3 is CASSLADRGETQYF. The CDR3 DNA is TGTGCCAGCAGTTTGGCGGACAGGGGAGAGACCCAGTACTTC.

This chain connects TRBV29-1 to TRBJ2-3, with D tentatively TRBD1 (5 bases). V was trimmed by 0 bases and J by 6 bases, leaving 19 bases between them. Germline assignment: CDR1 SQVTM and CDR2 ANQGSEA. The CDR3 is 16 residues long. CDR3 in DNA: TGCAGCGTTGAAGAAGCACAGGAGCGACAACGGGATACGCAGTATTTT. Its translation: CSVEEAQERQRDTQYF.

The rearrangement uses TRBV29-1 and TRBJ2-5, with D perhaps TRBD2 (5 bases). Looked up from germline, CDR1 is SQVTM and CDR2 is ANQGSEA. Deletions cut 8 bases from V and 5 bases from J, with 15 bases between. CDR3 length: 12 amino acids. The CDR3 DNA is TGCAGCTACATTGGACTCGTGGAGACCCAGTACTTC. This sequence encodes CSYIGLVETQYF.

This chain links TRBV7-9 with TRBJ2-7; no reliable D call. Germline lookup yields CDR1 SEHNR and CDR2 FQNEAQ (reference sequence). Trimming shortened V by 5 bases and J by 0 bases, and 17 bases separated the two germline ends. CDR3 length: 16 amino acids. The DNA for the CDR3 is TGTGCCAGCAGCCCACCGACACCTCCGAGCTCCTACGAGCAGTACTTC. Translated: CASSPPTPPSSYEQYF.

The gene calls are TRBV11-2 and TRBJ1-1; 9 bases fit TRBD1. V shed 5 bases, J shed 5 bases, and the junction held 3 bases outside the gene matches. The germline V gene has CDR1 SGHAT and CDR2 FQNNGV. The CDR3 is 13 amino acids. The CDR3 region is CASSPTGGTEAFF. CDR3 nucleotides: TGTGCCAGCAGCCCGACAGGGGGAACTGAAGCTTTCTTT.

The rearrangement links TRBV30 to TRBJ1-2; a weak D match, TRBD1 (6 bases). CDR1 is GTSNPN and CDR2 is SVGIG in the germline V gene (reference sequence). The CDR3 covers 13 residues. Trimming shortened V by 7 bases and J by 5 bases, and 17 bases separated the two germline ends. CDR3 in amino acids: CASQTGFGYGYTF. The CDR3 DNA is TGTGCCTCCCAAACAGGGTTTGGTTATGGCTACACCTTC.

In its sample, this clone was seen a few times. The chain recombines TRBV29-1 with TRBJ1-2; D is possibly TRBD1 (5 bases). Germline V gene lookup returns CDR1 SQVTM and CDR2 ANQGSEA. The CDR3 length is 12 residues. V gave up 6 bases and J gave up 2 bases, with 10 bases separating them. DNA for the CDR3: TGCAGCGTAACAGACAGCAACTATGGCTACACCTTC. Translation gives CSVTDSNYGYTF. Based on the CDR3 plus reference TRBV29-1 and TRBJ1-2, the full variable domain is SAVISQKPSRDICQRGTSLTIQCQVDSQVTMMFWYRQQPGQSLTLIATANQGSEATYESGFVIDKFPISRPNLTFSTLTVSNMSPEDSSIYLCSVTDSNYGYTFGSGTRLTVV.

This clone was observed a handful of times. The rearrangement joins TRBV27 to TRBJ1-2, with unresolved D. The CDR3 extends over 14 amino acids. V lost 3 bases and J 9 bases, leaving 17 bases between the germline ends. Per germline, CDR1 MNHEY and CDR2 SMNVEV (reference sequence). The CDR3 nucleotides are TGTGCCAGCAGTTTCTCAGCCGGGCCGGTGAGCTACACCTTC. Translation: CASSFSAGPVSYTF.

The chain is built from TRBV7-9 and TRBJ2-5; D is tentatively TRBD1 or TRBD2 (5 bases each). Germline V gives CDR1 SEHNR, CDR2 FQNEAQ (reference sequence). Trimming stripped 7 bases from V and 10 bases from J, with 19 bases between. The CDR3 loop spans 13 amino acids. For the CDR3, the DNA is TGTGCCAGCACACCAGAGGGCGAGAGGGGCCAGTACTTC. It yields the protein CASTPEGERGQYF.

J is TRBJ1-1 and V is TRBV14; no clear D. The V end was cut by 0 bases, the J end by 3 bases, with 5 bases between. CDR3 length: 13 residues. The V gene's germline CDR1 is SGHDN and CDR2 FVKESK. The CDR3 DNA follows: TGTGCCAGCAGCCAAGAAGTATACACTGAAGCTTTCTTT. Amino acids: CASSQEVYTEAFF.

The chain has TRBV29-1 and TRBJ1-1; D not resolved. Germline V gene data show CDR1 as SQVTM and CDR2 as ANQGSEA. V was pared by 7 bases and J by 2 bases, with 11 bases between. The CDR3 extends over 12 amino acids. The CDR3 bases are TGCAGCGCCCGACACCCCAACACTGAAGCTTTCTTT. This gives the protein CSARHPNTEAFF.

The chain links TRBV30 to TRBJ1-1, with D unresolved. Germline CDR1 and CDR2: GTSNPN and SVGIG (reference sequence). The CDR3 loop spans 13 amino acids. V lost 8 bases, J lost 1 base, and 14 bases lay in between. In nucleotides, the CDR3 is TGTGCCAGCAGCCCTACCACGAACACTGAAGCTTTCTTT. Its protein is CASSPTTNTEAFF.